This T cell receptor beta chain was captured by sequencing in a study of blood T cell repertoires in COVID-19. Germline values: CDR1 MNHEY, CDR2 SVGEGT. V shed 4 bases, J shed 3 bases, and the junction held 3 bases outside the gene matches. The CDR3 covers 15 residues. Per the authors' pipeline: Counts of nucleated cells, estimated from reference gene primer amplification, were obtained. Using immunoSEQ multiplex PCR, the repertoire was profiled, and TCRdb retains in-frame clones only, with some absent. That table supplies the V and J calls and clone size; D and trimming were determined from the DNA. The data contain about 200,000 clones, around 86% of them singletons.

This receptor was obtained from a man younger than 45 who had recovered from COVID-19. The chain is built from TRBV6-2 or TRBV6-3 and TRBJ2-1; 10 bases are shared with TRBD2. Sequences were obtained from peripheral blood. CDR3 coding DNA: TGTGCCAGCAGTTCACTAGCGGGGAACTACAATGAGCAGTTCTTC. The encoded protein is CASSSLAGNYNEQFF.